A single sample is the source of the 19 T cell receptor beta chains below, sequenced in a study of graft-versus-host responses after intestinal transplantation. These receptors lack a known antigen. Repertoires were generated with immunoSEQ multiplex PCR, while TCRdb's copy carries only in-frame clones and drops some. The data contain some 85,000 clones, 85% to 95% of them singletons. The material was unstimulated CD8+ T cells sorted from spleen or lymph node cells, obtained before transplant. The source is a human donor who was the organ donor for an intestinal transplant.

The chain joins TRBV29-1 to TRBJ2-5; the D is unclear. The germline gives CDR1 SQVTM, CDR2 ANQGSEA. CDR3 length equals 12 residues. The V end was cut by 1 base, the J end by 9 bases, with 12 bases between. The CDR3 here is CSVEGNDRAQYF. CDR3 nucleotides: TGCAGCGTTGAAGGGAATGACCGGGCCCAGTACTTC. Drawing the rest from reference TRBV29-1 and TRBJ2-5, the complete variable domain is SAVISQKPSRDICQRGTSLTIQCQVDSQVTMMFWYRQQPGQSLTLIATANQGSEATYESGFVIDKFPISRPNLTFSTLTVSNMSPEDSSIYLCSVEGNDRAQYFGPGTRLLVL.

This chain uses TRBV5-1 with TRBJ2-3; D remains ambiguous. The V end lost 3 bases, the J end lost 1 base, and 9 bases lay between the germline ends. Germline CDR1 is SGHRS and CDR2 is YFSETQ. CDR3 length equals 14 residues. This CDR3 is CASSWAVGTDTQYF. The CDR3 nucleotides read TGCGCCAGCAGCTGGGCAGTTGGCACAGATACGCAGTATTTT.

This clone has more than one count but fewer than ten. This sequence joins TRBV6-1 and TRBJ1-3; D is uncertain. V was trimmed by 4 bases and J by 7 bases, leaving 17 bases between them. CDR3 length: 15 amino acids. CDR1 MNHNS and CDR2 SASEGT come from the germline V gene. The CDR3, as DNA: TGTGCCAGCAGTGCTTACAGAGAAACGATGAACACCATATATTTT. Translation gives CASSAYRETMNTIYF.

This chain joins TRBV6-1 and TRBJ1-5, with 9 bases lining up with TRBD1. Germline CDR1 is MNHNS and CDR2 is SASEGT. This CDR3 spans 14 amino acids. Trimming removed 4 bases from V and 7 bases from J; junction bases left unmatched: 5. In nucleotides, the CDR3 is TGTGCCAGCAGTGTCGGGACAGGGTTACAGCCCCAGCATTTT. Translated: CASSVGTGLQPQHF.

This chain connects TRBV6-4 to TRBJ2-7, with D possibly TRBD2 on 6 matching bases. V was pared by 6 bases and J by 4 bases, with 13 bases between. The CDR3 loop spans 13 amino acids. In germline, CDR1 is MRHNA, CDR2 SNTAGT. The CDR3 loop is CASRGLGGYEQYF. CDR3 DNA sequence: TGTGCCAGCAGGGGACTGGGTGGTTACGAGCAGTACTTC.

The chain couples TRBV30 to TRBJ2-5, with TRBD2 matching over 7 bases. V lost 2 bases and J lost 5; bases outside the gene matches: 14. The length of the CDR3 is 16 residues. Germline V CDR1 and CDR2: GTSNPN, SVGIG (reference sequence). CDR3 sequence: CAWSSGLPAGRETQYF. CDR3 DNA: TGTGCCTGGAGTTCGGGACTACCGGCGGGACGGGAGACCCAGTACTTC.

The chain is built from TRBV7-2 and TRBJ2-1, with 8 bases aligning to TRBD2. Looked up from germline, CDR1 is SGHTA and CDR2 is FQGNSA. This CDR3 comprises 19 residues. J lost 8 bases, V lost 1 base, and 19 bases had no gene match. CDR3: CASSLVPSGGPSLQDEQFF. CDR3 nucleotides: TGTGCCAGCAGCTTAGTCCCCAGCGGGGGTCCCTCCCTACAGGATGAGCAGTTCTTC.

The rearrangement joins TRBV7-9 to TRBJ2-7; D is undetermined. V lost 1 base, J lost 0 bases, and 4 bases lay in between. The length of the CDR3 is 13 residues. Germline lookup yields CDR1 SEHNR and CDR2 FQNEAQ (reference sequence). In DNA form, the CDR3 reads TGTGCCAGCAGCTTAGTGGCCTCCTACGAGCAGTACTTC. It specifies CASSLVASYEQYF.

The V call is TRBV28, the J call TRBJ2-7; D perhaps matches TRBD2 (6 bases). Germline CDR1 reads MDHEN; CDR2 reads SYDVKM. The V and J ends lost 4 bases and 2 bases respectively, with 12 bases between them. This CDR3 spans 14 amino acids. This CDR3 is CASSSRGHTYEQYF. In DNA form, the CDR3 reads TGTGCCAGCAGTTCGCGGGGTCATACCTACGAGCAGTACTTC. The complete variable domain, with remaining parts taken from reference TRBV28 and TRBJ2-7, reads DVKVTQSSRYLVKRTGEKVFLECVQDMDHENMFWYRQDPGLGLRLIYFSYDVKMKEKGDIPEGYSVSREKKERFSLILESASTNQTSMYLCASSSRGHTYEQYFGPGTRLTVT.

The rearrangement uses TRBV7-9 and TRBJ2-5; D is ambiguous. The V end lost 6 bases, the J end lost 3 bases, and 8 bases lay between the germline ends. This CDR3 spans 12 amino acids. Germline V lookup: CDR1 SEHNR, CDR2 FQNEAQ (reference sequence). This chain's CDR3 is CASRPLEETQYF. The CDR3 nucleotides are TGTGCCAGCAGACCACTCGAAGAGACCCAGTACTTC.

V and J are TRBV11-2 and TRBJ2-7; 7 bases line up with TRBD2. The V gene's germline CDR1 is SGHAT and CDR2 FQNNGV. The CDR3 runs to 15 residues. The ends lost 2 bases at V and 1 base at J; junction bases unmatched: 5. The CDR3 spells CASSLSGEKSYEQYF. CDR3 DNA: TGTGCCAGCAGCTTAAGCGGGGAGAAATCCTACGAGCAGTACTTC.

The J gene is TRBJ2-3, the V gene TRBV11-2, with 10 bases aligning to TRBD2. The CDR3 spans 16 residues. Germline V gene sequence: CDR1 SGHAT, CDR2 FQNNGV. Trimming cost V 4 bases and J 3 bases; bases outside gene matches: 7. Here the CDR3 reads CASSWPPAGGTDTQYF. CDR3 bases: TGTGCCAGCAGCTGGCCGCCAGCGGGGGGGACAGATACGCAGTATTTT.

About this clone: At one end, the junction sequence differs from germline, possibly due to a read error. The chain has TRBV25-1 and TRBJ2-1; 12 positions agree with TRBD2. This CDR3 region has 16 residues. CDR1 is MGHDK, CDR2 SYGVNS, per germline. CDR3 amino acids: CASSELAGGRYNEQLF. DNA for the CDR3: TGTGCCAGCAGTGAACTAGCGGGGGGGCGGTACAATGAGCAGCTCTTC.

Regarding this clone: Other DNA sequences in the same sample also yield this CDR3. This chain links TRBV19 with TRBJ1-1; possible D gene TRBD1, 5 bases. Germline-derived CDR1 and CDR2 are LNHDA and SQIVND (reference sequence). This CDR3 region has 14 residues. The ends were cut back, 5 bases at V and 8 bases at J, with 18 bases in the middle. The CDR3 spells CASSWVPGGTEAFF. In DNA, the CDR3 is TGTGCCAGTAGTTGGGTTCCGGGCGGGACCGAAGCTTTCTTT.

This clone came up a few times. The V and J genes are TRBV7-9 and TRBJ1-2; 11 bases match TRBD1. V lost 3 bases and J lost 7; bases outside the gene matches: 4. The CDR3 is made up of 14 amino acids. CDR1 and CDR2 from the germline V gene are SEHNR and FQNEAQ (reference sequence). The CDR3 sequence: CASSLRTGGFGYTF. CDR3 DNA: TGTGCCAGCAGCTTGCGGACAGGGGGCTTTGGCTACACCTTC.

The CDR3 DNA sequence: TGTGCCAGCAGTTTTGATAGCGGGGGCCTTCCGAACACCGGGGAGCTGTTTTTT. Encoded protein: CASSFDSGGLPNTGELFF. This rearrangement joins TRBV5-4 to TRBJ2-2; 9 bases fit TRBD2. V trimming: 5 bases; J trimming: 0 bases; junction bases outside the gene matches: 11. The CDR3 loop spans 18 amino acids. Germline loops: CDR1 SGHNT, CDR2 YYREEE (reference sequence).

This chain uses TRBV29-1 with TRBJ1-1; TRBD1 aligns across 7 bases. Germline CDR1 is SQVTM and CDR2 is ANQGSEA. With 3 bases clipped from V and 1 base from J, the junction kept 5 bases outside the gene matches. This CDR3 contains 14 residues. CDR3 sequence (DNA): TGCAGCGTTGACGACAGGGCGAAGAACACTGAAGCTTTCTTT. It specifies CSVDDRAKNTEAFF.

This clone occurred once. The V and J genes are TRBV9 and TRBJ1-1; D remains unclear. V gave up 3 bases and J gave up 4 bases, with 7 bases separating them. Germline V gene data show CDR1 as SGDLS and CDR2 as YYNGEE. The CDR3 contains 12 residues. CDR3 bases: TGTGCCAGCAGCGACTCAAGCACTGAAGCTTTCTTT. Its translation: CASSDSSTEAFF.

The chain employs TRBV5-1 and TRBJ2-7; the match to TRBD1 covers 7 bases. Germline V gene lookup returns CDR1 SGHRS and CDR2 YFSETQ. This CDR3 contains 14 residues. V shed 1 base, J shed 5 bases, and the junction held 6 bases outside the gene matches. The chain's CDR3 is CASSLLRGHNEQYF. DNA of the CDR3: TGCGCCAGCAGCTTGTTGAGGGGGCACAACGAGCAGTACTTC.